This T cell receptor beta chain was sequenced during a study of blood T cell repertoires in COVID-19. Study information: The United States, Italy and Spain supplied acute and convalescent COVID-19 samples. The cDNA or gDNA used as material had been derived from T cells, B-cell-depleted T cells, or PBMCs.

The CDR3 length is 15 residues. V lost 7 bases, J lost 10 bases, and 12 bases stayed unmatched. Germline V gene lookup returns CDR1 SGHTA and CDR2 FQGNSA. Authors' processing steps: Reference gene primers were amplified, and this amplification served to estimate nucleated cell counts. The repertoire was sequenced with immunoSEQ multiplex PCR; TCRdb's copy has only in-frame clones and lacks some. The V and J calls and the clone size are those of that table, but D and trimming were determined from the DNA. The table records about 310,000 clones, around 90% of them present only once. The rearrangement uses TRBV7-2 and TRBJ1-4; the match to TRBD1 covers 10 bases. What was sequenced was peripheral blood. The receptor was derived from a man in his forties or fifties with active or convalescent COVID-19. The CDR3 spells CASTTRTGGIGKLFF. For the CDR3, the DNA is TGTGCCAGCACTACTAGGACAGGGGGAATTGGAAAACTGTTTTTT.